What follows is one T cell receptor beta chain and its context. The data belong to a study of cytomegalovirus exposure and HLA in healthy donors. Primers for the PCR totalled 60 Vbeta and 13 Jbeta. Assay used: immunoSEQ multiplex PCR; TCRdb lists only in-frame clones, some missing. The sample lists under 200,000 clones; around 80% were seen once. Germline V lookup: CDR1 SGHAT, CDR2 FQNNGV. The CDR3 loop spans 15 amino acids. Trimming removed 5 bases from V and 4 bases from J, with 18 bases in between. The receptor was isolated from a man aged 40-50 years in good health and CMV-seronegative. Sequences were obtained from PBMCs. This chain uses TRBV11-2 with TRBJ2-7; TRBD1 is a possible D gene (6 bases). The CDR3 nucleotides read TGTGCCAGCAGCCGGAACAGGGAGTTCTATTACGAGCAGTACTTC. Translated: CASSRNREFYYEQYF.